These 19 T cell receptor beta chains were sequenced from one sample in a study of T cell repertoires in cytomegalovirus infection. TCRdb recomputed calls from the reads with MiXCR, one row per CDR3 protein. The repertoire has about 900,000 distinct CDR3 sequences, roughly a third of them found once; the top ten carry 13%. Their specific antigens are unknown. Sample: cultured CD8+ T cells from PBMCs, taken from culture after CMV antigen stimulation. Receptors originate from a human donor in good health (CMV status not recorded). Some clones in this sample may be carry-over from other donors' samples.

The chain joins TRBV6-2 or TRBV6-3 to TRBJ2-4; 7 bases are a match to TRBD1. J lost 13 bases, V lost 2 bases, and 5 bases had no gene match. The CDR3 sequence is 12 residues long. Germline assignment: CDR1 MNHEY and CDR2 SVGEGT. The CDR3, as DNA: TGTGCCAGCAGTTACACCCGACAGGGCCAGTACTTC. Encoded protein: CASSYTRQGQYF.

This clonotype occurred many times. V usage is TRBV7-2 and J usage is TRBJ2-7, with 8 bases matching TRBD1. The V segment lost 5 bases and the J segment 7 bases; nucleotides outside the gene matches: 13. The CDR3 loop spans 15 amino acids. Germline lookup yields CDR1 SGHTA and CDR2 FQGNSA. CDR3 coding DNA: TGTGCCAGCAGCCGCTATGGGCAGGGGGCGGGTGAGCAGTACGTC. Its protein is CASSRYGQGAGEQYV.

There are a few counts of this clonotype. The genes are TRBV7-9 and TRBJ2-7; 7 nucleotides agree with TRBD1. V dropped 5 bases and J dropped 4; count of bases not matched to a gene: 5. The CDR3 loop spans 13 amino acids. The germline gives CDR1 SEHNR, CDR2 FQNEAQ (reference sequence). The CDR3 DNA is TGTGCCAGCAGCCCGACAGGGCGATACGAGCAGTACGTC. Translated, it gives CASSPTGRYEQYV.

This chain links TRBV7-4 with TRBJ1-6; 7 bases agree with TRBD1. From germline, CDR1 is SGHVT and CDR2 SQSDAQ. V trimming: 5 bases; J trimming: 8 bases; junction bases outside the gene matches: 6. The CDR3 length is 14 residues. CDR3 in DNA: TGTGCCAGCAGCCCCCCGGGACAGTATTCACCCCTCCACTTT. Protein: CASSPPGQYSPLHF.

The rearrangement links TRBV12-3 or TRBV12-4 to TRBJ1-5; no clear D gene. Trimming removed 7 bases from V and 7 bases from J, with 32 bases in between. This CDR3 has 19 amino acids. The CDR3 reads CASTFETEGGALYGQPQHF. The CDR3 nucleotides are TGTGCCAGCACCTTCGAGACGGAAGGAGGCGCCTTGTATGGCCAGCCCCAGCATTTT.

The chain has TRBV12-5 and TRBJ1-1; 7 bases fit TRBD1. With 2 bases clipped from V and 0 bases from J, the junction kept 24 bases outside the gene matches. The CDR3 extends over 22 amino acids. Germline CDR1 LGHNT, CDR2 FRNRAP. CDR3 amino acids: CASGLFPPLWQTGAQMNTEAFF. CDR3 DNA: TGTGCTAGTGGTTTGTTCCCACCGCTCTGGCAAACAGGGGCCCAGATGAACACTGAAGCTTTCTTT.

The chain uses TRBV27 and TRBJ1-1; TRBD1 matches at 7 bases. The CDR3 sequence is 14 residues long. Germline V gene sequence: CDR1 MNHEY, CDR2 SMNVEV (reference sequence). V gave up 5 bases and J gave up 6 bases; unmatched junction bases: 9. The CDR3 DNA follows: TGTGCCAGCAGTGCAAACCTGGGACAGTCTGAAGCTTTCTTT. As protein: CASSANLGQSEAFF.

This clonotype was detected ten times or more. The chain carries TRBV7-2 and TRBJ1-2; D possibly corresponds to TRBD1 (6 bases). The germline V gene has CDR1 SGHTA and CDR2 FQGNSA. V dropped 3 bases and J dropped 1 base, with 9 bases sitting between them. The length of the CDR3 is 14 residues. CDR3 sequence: CASSLTGVNYGYTF. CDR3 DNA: TGTGCCAGCAGCTTGACAGGAGTTAACTATGGCTACACCTTC.

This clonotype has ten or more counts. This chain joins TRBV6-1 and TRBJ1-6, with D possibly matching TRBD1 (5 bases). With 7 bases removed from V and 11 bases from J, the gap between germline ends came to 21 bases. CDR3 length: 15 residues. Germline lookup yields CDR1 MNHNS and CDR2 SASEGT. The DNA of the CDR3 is TGTGCCAGCATTCTATCGGGAGGGGTTTTGGCACCCCTCCACTTT. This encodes CASILSGGVLAPLHF.

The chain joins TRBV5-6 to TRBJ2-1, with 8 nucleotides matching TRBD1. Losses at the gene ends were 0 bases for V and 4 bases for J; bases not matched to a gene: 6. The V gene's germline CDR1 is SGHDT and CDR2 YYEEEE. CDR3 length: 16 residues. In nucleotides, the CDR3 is TGTGCCAGCAGCTTGGTCTGGGGACAGGCGTACAATGAGCAGTTCTTC. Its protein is CASSLVWGQAYNEQFF. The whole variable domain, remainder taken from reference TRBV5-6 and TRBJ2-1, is DAGVTQSPTHLIKTRGQQVTLRCSPKSGHDTVSWYQQALGQGPQFIFQYYEEEERQRGNFPDRFSGHQFPNYSSELNVNALLLGDSALYLCASSLVWGQAYNEQFFGPGTRLTVL.

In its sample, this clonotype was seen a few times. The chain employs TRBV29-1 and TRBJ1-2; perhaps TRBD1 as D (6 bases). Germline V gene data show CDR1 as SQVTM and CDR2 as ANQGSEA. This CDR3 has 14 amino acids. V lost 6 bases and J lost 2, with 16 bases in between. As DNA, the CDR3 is TGCAGCGTCGGCCGGGACATCCCGAACTATGGCTACACCTTC. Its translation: CSVGRDIPNYGYTF.

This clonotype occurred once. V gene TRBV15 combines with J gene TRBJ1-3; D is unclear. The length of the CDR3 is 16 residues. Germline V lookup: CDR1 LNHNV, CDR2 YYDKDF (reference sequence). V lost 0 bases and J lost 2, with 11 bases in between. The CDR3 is CATSRDTTATGNTIYF. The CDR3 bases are TGTGCCACCAGCAGAGACACGACCGCTACTGGAAACACCATATATTTT.

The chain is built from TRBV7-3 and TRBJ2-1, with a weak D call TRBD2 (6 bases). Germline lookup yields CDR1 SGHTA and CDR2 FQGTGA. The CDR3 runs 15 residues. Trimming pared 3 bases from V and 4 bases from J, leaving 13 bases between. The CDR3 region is CASSFTASVYNEQFF. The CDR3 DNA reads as TGTGCCAGCAGCTTTACGGCTAGCGTTTACAATGAGCAGTTCTTC.

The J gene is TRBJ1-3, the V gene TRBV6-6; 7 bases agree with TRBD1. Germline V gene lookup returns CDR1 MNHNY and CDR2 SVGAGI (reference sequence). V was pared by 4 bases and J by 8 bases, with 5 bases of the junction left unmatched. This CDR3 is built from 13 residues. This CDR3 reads CASSFDRADTIYF. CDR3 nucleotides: TGTGCCAGCAGTTTCGACAGGGCGGACACCATATATTTT.

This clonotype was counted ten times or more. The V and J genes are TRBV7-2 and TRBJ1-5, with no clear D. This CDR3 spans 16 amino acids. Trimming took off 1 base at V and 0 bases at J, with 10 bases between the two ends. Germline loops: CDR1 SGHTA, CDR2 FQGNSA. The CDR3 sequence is CASSLEHPYSNQPQHF. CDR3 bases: TGTGCCAGCAGCTTAGAACACCCTTATAGCAATCAGCCCCAGCATTTT. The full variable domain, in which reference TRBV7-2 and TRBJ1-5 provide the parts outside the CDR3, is GAGVSQSPSNKVTEKGKDVELRCDPISGHTALYWYRQSLGQGLEFLIYFQGNSAPDKSGLPSDRFSAERTGGSVSTLTIQRTQQEDSAVYLCASSLEHPYSNQPQHFGDGTRLSIL.

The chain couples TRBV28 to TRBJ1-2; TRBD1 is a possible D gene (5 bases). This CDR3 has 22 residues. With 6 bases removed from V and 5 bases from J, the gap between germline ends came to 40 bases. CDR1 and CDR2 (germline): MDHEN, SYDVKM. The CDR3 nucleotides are TGTGCCAGCAGCCCATTCTCGCCCCCCTCGACAGTCGGGTGGGGTCGAATTTATGGCTACACCTTC. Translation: CASSPFSPPSTVGWGRIYGYTF.

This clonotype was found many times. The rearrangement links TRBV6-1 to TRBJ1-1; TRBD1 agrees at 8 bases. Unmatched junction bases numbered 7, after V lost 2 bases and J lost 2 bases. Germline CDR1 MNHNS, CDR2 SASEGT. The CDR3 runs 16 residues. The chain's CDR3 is CASSERGGQGNTEAFF. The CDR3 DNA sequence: TGTGCCAGCAGTGAACGGGGCGGACAGGGCAACACTGAAGCTTTCTTT.

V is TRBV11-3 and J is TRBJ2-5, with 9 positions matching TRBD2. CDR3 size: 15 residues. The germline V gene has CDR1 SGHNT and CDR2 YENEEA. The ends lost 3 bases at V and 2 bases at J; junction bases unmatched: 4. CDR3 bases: TGTGCCAGCAGCTTCCAGCGGGGGGTACAAGAGACCCAGTACTTC. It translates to CASSFQRGVQETQYF.

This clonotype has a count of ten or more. This CDR3 is CAISESGGSYGYTF. The CDR3 DNA is TGTGCCATCAGTGAGTCGGGGGGGAGCTATGGCTACACCTTC. The chain uses TRBV10-3 and TRBJ1-2, with D possibly matching TRBD1 (5 bases). V gave up 0 bases and J gave up 4 bases, with 9 bases separating them. This CDR3 is 14 amino acids long. Germline lookup yields CDR1 ENHRY and CDR2 SYGVKD.